Following are 7 T cell receptor beta chains from one sample sequenced in a study of blood T cells in healthy people across ages. Together with a sample-barcoded 5' primer, a J-beta primer mix was included in a second PCR lasting roughly 6 to 12 cycles. TCRdb called the 5' RACE reads again in MiXCR, with one record for every CDR3 protein. The sample lists over 1,200,000 distinct CDR3 sequences; roughly 59% were seen once. The sample comprised blood. These receptors all come from a man aged 18 to 35 in good health.

This rearrangement joins TRBV7-9 to TRBJ2-7, with D possibly being TRBD1 (5 bases). This CDR3 has 16 residues. V was trimmed by 4 bases and J by 0 bases, leaving 16 bases between them. Germline V gene lookup returns CDR1 SEHNR and CDR2 FQNEAQ (reference sequence). The CDR3 protein is CASSSLDRISSYEQYF. The DNA for the CDR3 is TGTGCCAGCAGCTCCCTAGACAGAATCTCCTCCTACGAGCAGTACTTC.

This clonotype appeared many times. The genes are TRBV27 and TRBJ2-7, with TRBD2 as a possible D gene (5 bases). V lost 0 bases and J lost 6, with 6 bases in between. The CDR3 sequence is 12 residues long. Germline values: CDR1 MNHEY, CDR2 SMNVEV (reference sequence). Written as DNA, the CDR3 is TGTGCCAGCAGTTTATCGGGAGTCGAGCAGTACTTC. Translated, it gives CASSLSGVEQYF.

The chain links TRBV9 to TRBJ2-3; 10 positions match TRBD2. Per the germline V gene, CDR1 is SGDLS and CDR2 is YYNGEE. The CDR3 runs 18 residues. V trimming: 3 bases; J trimming: 4 bases; junction bases outside the gene matches: 14. CDR3 protein: CASSAPPWSGGGPDTQYF. For the CDR3, the DNA is TGTGCCAGCAGCGCGCCCCCGTGGAGCGGGGGGGGCCCAGATACGCAGTATTTT.

In this sample, this clonotype turned up a few times. The chain employs TRBV4-3 and TRBJ2-7; D not resolved. Germline V gene sequence: CDR1 LGHNA, CDR2 YSLEER. This CDR3 is built from 14 residues. V was cut by 1 base and J by 4 bases, with 11 bases left in between. The CDR3 region has the DNA TGCGCCAGCAGCCAAGCCAGGTACCCGTACGAGCAGTACTTC. Translating it yields CASSQARYPYEQYF.

CDR3 protein: CASELQGDYEKLFF. DNA of the CDR3: TGTGCCTCGGAGCTACAGGGTGATTATGAAAAACTGTTTTTT. The chain is built from TRBV30 and TRBJ1-4; tentatively, D is TRBD1 (6 bases). The CDR3 covers 14 residues. The germline V gene has CDR1 GTSNPN and CDR2 SVGIG (reference sequence). V dropped 7 bases and J dropped 6 bases, with 18 bases sitting between them.

This rearrangement joins TRBV7-9 to TRBJ2-7; 13 bases agree with TRBD2. In germline, CDR1 is SEHNR, CDR2 FQNEAQ (reference sequence). The V and J ends lost 8 bases and 1 base, in that order; junction bases with no gene match: 8. The CDR3 is 16 residues long. The CDR3 DNA sequence: TGTGCCAGCTCCGGACTAGCGGGGGTCCGATCCTACGAGCAGTACTTC. This sequence encodes CASSGLAGVRSYEQYF.

This clonotype was observed a handful of times. In DNA, the CDR3 is TGTGCCAGCAGCTTAGAGGGTGGGGTCTACGAGCAGTACTTC. Amino acid sequence: CASSLEGGVYEQYF. The chain employs TRBV7-9 and TRBJ2-7, with no clear D. The ends were cut back, 1 base at V and 3 bases at J, with 10 bases in the middle. Germline CDR1 and CDR2: SEHNR and FQNEAQ (reference sequence). CDR3 size: 14 residues.